Each of the 23 T cell receptor beta chains below was sequenced from the same sample in a study of cytomegalovirus exposure and HLA in healthy donors. PCR involved 60 Vbeta and 13 Jbeta primers. Profiled with immunoSEQ multiplex PCR; TCRdb holds only in-frame clones, not every one. The sample includes 150,000 to 200,000 clones, just over 70% seen only once; the top ten take 4% to 5%. The source material was PBMCs. The receptor source for this set is a man between 18 and 29 years old in good health and CMV-seropositive.

The chain combines TRBV2 with TRBJ1-2; tentatively, D is TRBD1 (6 bases). The ends were cut back, 11 bases at V and 5 bases at J, with 21 bases in the middle. Germline V gene lookup returns CDR1 SNHLY and CDR2 FYNNEI. This CDR3 contains 14 residues. DNA for the CDR3: TGTGCCGGCCTTAGGGGGGGTAACGATTATGGCTACACCTTC. Residues: CAGLRGGNDYGYTF. The variable domain in full, completed from reference TRBV2 and TRBJ1-2, reads EPEVTQTPSHQVTQMGQEVILRCVPISNHLYFYWYRQILGQKVEFLVSFYNNEISEKSEIFDDQFSVERPDGSNFTLKIRSTKLEDSAMYFCAGLRGGNDYGYTFGSGTRLTVV.

V and J are TRBV13 and TRBJ2-3; TRBD1 aligns across 9 bases. The V gene's germline CDR1 is PRHDT and CDR2 FYEKMQ (reference sequence). This CDR3 has 19 amino acids. With V trimmed by 5 bases and J by 4 bases, 19 bases remained unmatched. The CDR3 DNA reads TGTGCCAGCAGCCCCGGGTGGCAGACGGGACAGGGTATTGCAGATACGCAGTATTTT. It specifies CASSPGWQTGQGIADTQYF.

The V and J genes are TRBV4-1 and TRBJ1-3; 8 bases are a match to TRBD1. There are 15 residues in the CDR3. J was trimmed by 5 bases and V by 4 bases; bases with no gene match: 7. The V gene's germline CDR1 is MGHRA and CDR2 YSYEKL. The CDR3 region has the DNA TGCGCCAGCAGCCCTCTAACAGGGGGGAGAAACACCATATATTTT. It is translated as CASSPLTGGRNTIYF.

The rearrangement joins TRBV10-3 to TRBJ2-3; 9 nucleotides agree with TRBD2. In germline, CDR1 is ENHRY, CDR2 SYGVKD. The CDR3 consists of 13 residues. With 8 bases clipped from V and 3 bases from J, the junction kept 3 bases outside the gene matches. This CDR3 is CAIRTSETDTQYF. The CDR3 DNA sequence: TGTGCCATCCGGACTAGCGAAACAGATACGCAGTATTTT.

This clone was recorded once. This chain connects TRBV7-9 to TRBJ2-2; 7 bases fit TRBD1. The CDR3 runs to 17 residues. Germline V gene data show CDR1 as SEHNR and CDR2 as FQNEAQ (reference sequence). V shed 3 bases, J shed 1 base, and the junction held 8 bases outside the gene matches. The chain's CDR3 is CASSFPAGQVNTGELFF. CDR3 nucleotides: TGTGCCAGCAGCTTCCCCGCCGGACAGGTGAACACCGGGGAGCTGTTTTTT.

This clone was detected only a few times. V is TRBV6-1 and J is TRBJ1-1; no clear D. Trimming left V 1 base short and J 3 bases short, with 3 bases between. This CDR3 has 12 residues. Germline assignment: CDR1 MNHNS and CDR2 SASEGT. The DNA of the CDR3 is TGTGCCAGCAGTGAAGTCTACACTGAAGCTTTCTTT. Protein sequence: CASSEVYTEAFF.

The V gene is TRBV28, the J gene TRBJ1-2; the D gene is possibly TRBD1 (5 bases). The CDR3 contains 15 residues. Trimming pared 10 bases from V and 0 bases from J, leaving 18 bases between. CDR1 MDHEN and CDR2 SYDVKM come from the germline V gene. The CDR3 loop reads CATQQRGGANYGYTF. In nucleotides, the CDR3 is TGTGCCACTCAGCAAAGGGGTGGAGCTAACTATGGCTACACCTTC.

The V and J genes are TRBV27 and TRBJ1-5; D is perhaps TRBD1 (5 bases). The CDR3 covers 13 residues. The ends were cut back, 1 base at V and 9 bases at J, with 10 bases in the middle. Germline V CDR1 and CDR2: MNHEY, SMNVEV (reference sequence). The CDR3 spells CASSLWGDLPQHF. The CDR3 bases are TGTGCCAGCAGTTTATGGGGGGACTTGCCCCAGCATTTT.

This clone has a handful of counts. The genes are TRBV27 and TRBJ1-2; TRBD1 agrees at 7 bases. The CDR3 extends over 17 amino acids. V lost 5 bases and J lost 0; bases outside the gene matches: 12. Germline CDR1 is MNHEY and CDR2 is SMNVEV (reference sequence). CDR3: CASSEGQPFSPNYGYTF. Written as DNA, the CDR3 is TGTGCCAGCAGTGAGGGACAGCCCTTTTCTCCTAACTATGGCTACACCTTC.

The chain uses TRBV27 and TRBJ1-6; weak D call: TRBD1 (6 bases). Trimming removed 8 bases from V and 9 bases from J, with 20 bases in between. This CDR3 has 15 amino acids. The germline V gene encodes CDR1 MNHEY and CDR2 SMNVEV (reference sequence). CDR3 sequence reads: CASGLKTGSVSPLHF. CDR3 in DNA: TGTGCCAGCGGCCTGAAGACAGGAAGTGTTTCACCCCTCCACTTT.

This clone was counted a single time. The rearrangement links TRBV29-1 to TRBJ1-3; no clear D gene. V was cut by 1 base and J by 2 bases, with 9 bases left in between. Germline V CDR1 and CDR2: SQVTM, ANQGSEA. CDR3 length equals 14 residues. CDR3: CSVEVPVTGNTIYF. In nucleotides, the CDR3 is TGCAGCGTTGAAGTGCCAGTTACTGGAAACACCATATATTTT.

Only a few counts were recorded for this clone. The chain carries TRBV7-9 and TRBJ2-5, with TRBD2 identical over 10 bases. Germline CDR1 SEHNR, CDR2 FQNEAQ (reference sequence). Trimming took 4 bases from V and 5 from J; bases not matched to a gene: 10. The CDR3 extends over 16 amino acids. The chain's CDR3 is CASSSSSGGHRETQYF. DNA for the CDR3: TGTGCCAGCAGCTCCTCTAGCGGGGGACACCGGGAGACCCAGTACTTC.

The chain has TRBV2 and TRBJ2-7; D possibly corresponds to TRBD1 (5 bases). The CDR3 covers 16 residues. V dropped 0 bases and J dropped 2 bases, with 14 bases sitting between them. CDR1 and CDR2 (germline): SNHLY, FYNNEI. The CDR3 loop reads CASSEAPRQGPYEQYV. The CDR3 nucleotides read TGTGCCAGCAGTGAAGCGCCAAGGCAGGGTCCCTACGAGCAGTACGTC.

This chain uses TRBV30 with TRBJ1-1, with a weak D call TRBD1 (6 bases). V was pared by 1 base and J by 2 bases, with 17 bases between. CDR1 and CDR2 (germline): GTSNPN, SVGIG (reference sequence). The CDR3 totals 16 residues. The CDR3 loop reads CAWSALGTQINTEAFF. As DNA, the CDR3 is TGTGCCTGGAGTGCCCTCGGGACACAGATAAACACTGAAGCTTTCTTT.

The chain combines TRBV6-6 with TRBJ1-1; no reliable D call. CDR1 is MNHNY, CDR2 SVGAGI, per germline (reference sequence). The V end was cut by 4 bases, the J end by 0 bases, with 9 bases between. The CDR3 runs to 14 residues. The CDR3 region is CASSWSSLNTEAFF. As DNA, the CDR3 is TGTGCCAGCAGTTGGAGCAGCCTGAACACTGAAGCTTTCTTT.

The chain has TRBV7-2 and TRBJ1-5; D might be TRBD1 (6 bases). The CDR3 runs to 15 residues. Trimming stripped 2 bases from V and 4 bases from J, with 12 bases between. Germline CDR1 reads SGHTA; CDR2 reads FQGNSA. This CDR3 reads CASSLNRVMNQPQHF. The CDR3 DNA follows: TGTGCCAGCAGCTTAAACAGGGTGATGAATCAGCCCCAGCATTTT.

The V call is TRBV18, the J call TRBJ1-3, with a tentative D call TRBD1 (5 bases). Trimming removed 1 base from V and 2 bases from J, with 12 bases in between. Germline V gene data show CDR1 as KGHSH and CDR2 as LQKENI. The CDR3 totals 16 residues. The CDR3 protein is CASSPQGGVTGNTIYF. CDR3 sequence (DNA): TGTGCCAGCTCACCACAAGGAGGGGTAACTGGAAACACCATATATTTT.

V usage is TRBV4-1 and J usage is TRBJ2-2; 15 bases align to TRBD2. The CDR3 sequence is 19 residues long. After removal of 1 base from V and 2 bases from J, the junction contained 5 bases not matched to a gene. Per germline, CDR1 MGHRA and CDR2 YSYEKL. The CDR3, as DNA: TGCGCCAGCAGCCAAGTAGGACTAGCGGGGGGGTCAAACACCGGGGAGCTGTTTTTT. This translates into CASSQVGLAGGSNTGELFF.

The chain links TRBV5-1 to TRBJ2-1; 7 bases agree with TRBD2. This CDR3 has 15 amino acids. The V gene's germline CDR1 is SGHRS and CDR2 YFSETQ. J lost 0 bases, V lost 1 base, and 1 base had no gene match. In DNA form, the CDR3 reads TGCGCCAGCAGCTTGTCGGGGGGCTCCTACAATGAGCAGTTCTTC. It specifies CASSLSGGSYNEQFF. The complete variable domain, with remaining parts taken from reference TRBV5-1 and TRBJ2-1, reads KAGVTQTPRYLIKTRGQQVTLSCSPISGHRSVSWYQQTPGQGLQFLFEYFSETQRNKGNFPGRFSGRQFSNSRSEMNVSTLELGDSALYLCASSLSGGSYNEQFFGPGTRLTVL.

CDR3 nucleotides: TGTGCCAGCAGCCCTCTAACAGGGGGCAGGGGTGCCTACGAGCAGTACGTC. Its translation: CASSPLTGGRGAYEQYV. The rearrangement links TRBV5-6 to TRBJ2-7; 9 bases fit TRBD1. The CDR3 loop spans 17 amino acids. The V segment lost 4 bases and the J segment 2 bases; nucleotides outside the gene matches: 13. Germline V lookup: CDR1 SGHDT, CDR2 YYEEEE.

Worth noting for this clone: One end of the junction varies from germline; a read error may be responsible. V gene TRBV7-9 combines with J gene TRBJ1-1; D remains unclear. The CDR3 is 12 residues long. From germline, CDR1 is SEHNR and CDR2 FQNEAQ (reference sequence). The CDR3 DNA reads TGTTCCAGCAGCTTGTCAGGATATGACGCTTTCTTT. It yields the protein CSSSLSGYDAFF.

This clone was seen just once. The V gene is TRBV19, the J gene TRBJ2-1, with D possibly being TRBD1 (6 bases). The V gene's germline CDR1 is LNHDA and CDR2 SQIVND (reference sequence). This CDR3 has 15 residues. Trimming stripped 6 bases from V and 2 bases from J, with 14 bases between. This CDR3 is CASSNRERTYNEQFF. The CDR3 region has the DNA TGTGCCAGTAGCAACAGGGAGCGAACCTACAATGAGCAGTTCTTC.

The V call is TRBV28, the J call TRBJ1-1, with no clear D. The CDR3 is 14 amino acids. With 6 bases removed from V and 3 bases from J, the gap between germline ends came to 14 bases. Looked up from germline, CDR1 is MDHEN and CDR2 is SYDVKM. The CDR3 nucleotides read TGTGCCAGCAGATCAGGCCCCTCGCACACTGAAGCTTTCTTT. Translating gives CASRSGPSHTEAFF.